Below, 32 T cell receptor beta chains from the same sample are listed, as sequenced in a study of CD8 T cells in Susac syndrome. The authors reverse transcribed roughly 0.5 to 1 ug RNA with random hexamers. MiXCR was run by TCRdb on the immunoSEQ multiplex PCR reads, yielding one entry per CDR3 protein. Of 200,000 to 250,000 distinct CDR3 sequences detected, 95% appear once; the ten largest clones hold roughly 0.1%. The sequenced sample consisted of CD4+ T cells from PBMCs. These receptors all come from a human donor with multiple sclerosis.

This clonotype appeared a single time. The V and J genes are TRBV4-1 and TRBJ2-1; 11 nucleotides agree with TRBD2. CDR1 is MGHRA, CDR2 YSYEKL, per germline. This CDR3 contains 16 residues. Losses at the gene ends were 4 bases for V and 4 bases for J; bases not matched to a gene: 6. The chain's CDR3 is CASSRETSGAYNEQFF. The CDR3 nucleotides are TGCGCCAGCAGCCGCGAGACTAGCGGGGCTTACAATGAGCAGTTCTTC.

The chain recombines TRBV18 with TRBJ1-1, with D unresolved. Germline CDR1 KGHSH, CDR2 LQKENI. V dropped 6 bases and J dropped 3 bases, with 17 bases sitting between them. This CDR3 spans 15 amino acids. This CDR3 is CASSIREGWDTEAFF. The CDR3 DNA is TGTGCCAGCTCTATCCGGGAAGGCTGGGACACTGAAGCTTTCTTT. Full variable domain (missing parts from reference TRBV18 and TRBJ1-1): NAGVMQNPRHLVRRRGQEARLRCSPMKGHSHVYWYRQLPEEGLKFMVYLQKENIIDESGMPKERFSAEFPKEGPSILRIQQVVRGDSAAYFCASSIREGWDTEAFFGQGTRLTVV.

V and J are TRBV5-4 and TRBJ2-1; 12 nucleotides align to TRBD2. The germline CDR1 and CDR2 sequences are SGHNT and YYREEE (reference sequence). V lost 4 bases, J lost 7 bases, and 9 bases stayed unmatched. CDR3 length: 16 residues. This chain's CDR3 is CASSPSGGASGNEQFF. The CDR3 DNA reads TGTGCCAGCAGCCCTAGCGGGGGGGCCTCTGGGAATGAGCAGTTCTTC.

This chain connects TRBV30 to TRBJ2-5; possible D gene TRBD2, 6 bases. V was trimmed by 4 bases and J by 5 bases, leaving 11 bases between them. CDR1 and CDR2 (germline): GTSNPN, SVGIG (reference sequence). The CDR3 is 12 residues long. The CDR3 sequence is CAWIGGDETQYF. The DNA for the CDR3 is TGTGCCTGGATTGGAGGGGATGAGACCCAGTACTTC.

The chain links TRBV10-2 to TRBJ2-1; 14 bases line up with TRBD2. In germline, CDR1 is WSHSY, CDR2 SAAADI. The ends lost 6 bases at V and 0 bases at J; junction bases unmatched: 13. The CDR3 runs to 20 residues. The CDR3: CASSTHWRTSGGSSYNEQFF. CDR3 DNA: TGCGCCAGCAGCACCCACTGGAGGACTAGCGGGGGGAGCTCCTACAATGAGCAGTTCTTC.

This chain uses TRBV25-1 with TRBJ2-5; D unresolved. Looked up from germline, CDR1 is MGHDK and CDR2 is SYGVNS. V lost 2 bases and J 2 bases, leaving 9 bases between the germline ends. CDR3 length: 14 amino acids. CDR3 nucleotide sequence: TGTGCCAGCAGTGAACCGGGTCCGCAAGAGACCCAGTACTTC. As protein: CASSEPGPQETQYF.

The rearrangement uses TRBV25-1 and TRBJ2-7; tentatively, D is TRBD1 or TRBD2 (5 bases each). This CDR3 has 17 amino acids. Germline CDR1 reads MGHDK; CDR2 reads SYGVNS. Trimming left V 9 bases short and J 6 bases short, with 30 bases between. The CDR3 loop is CARTVCGLTVRFCEQYF. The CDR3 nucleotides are TGTGCCAGGACTGTTTGCGGGTTGACAGTAAGGTTCTGCGAGCAGTACTTC.

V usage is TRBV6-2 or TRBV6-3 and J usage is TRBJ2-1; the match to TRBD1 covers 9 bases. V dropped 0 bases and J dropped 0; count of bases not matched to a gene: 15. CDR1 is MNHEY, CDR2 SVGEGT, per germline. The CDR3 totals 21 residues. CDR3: CASSYSMLWDRASSSYNEQFF. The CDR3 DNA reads TGTGCCAGCAGTTACTCGATGCTCTGGGACAGGGCTTCCAGCTCCTACAATGAGCAGTTCTTC.

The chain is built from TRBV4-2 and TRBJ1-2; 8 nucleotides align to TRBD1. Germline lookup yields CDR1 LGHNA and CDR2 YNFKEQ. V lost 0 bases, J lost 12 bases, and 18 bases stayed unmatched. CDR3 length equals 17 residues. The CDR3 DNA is TGTGCCAGCAGCCAAGATATATCAGGCGCAGGGGGCGATCAACACACCTTC. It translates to CASSQDISGAGGDQHTF.

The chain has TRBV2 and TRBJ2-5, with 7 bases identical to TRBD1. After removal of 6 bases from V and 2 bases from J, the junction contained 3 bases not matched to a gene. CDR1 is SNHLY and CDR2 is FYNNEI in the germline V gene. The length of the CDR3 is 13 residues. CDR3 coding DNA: TGTGCCAGCAGAGGGACAGCTCAAGAGACCCAGTACTTC. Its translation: CASRGTAQETQYF. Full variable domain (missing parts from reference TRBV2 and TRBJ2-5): EPEVTQTPSHQVTQMGQEVILRCVPISNHLYFYWYRQILGQKVEFLVSFYNNEISEKSEIFDDQFSVERPDGSNFTLKIRSTKLEDSAMYFCASRGTAQETQYFGPGTRLLVL.

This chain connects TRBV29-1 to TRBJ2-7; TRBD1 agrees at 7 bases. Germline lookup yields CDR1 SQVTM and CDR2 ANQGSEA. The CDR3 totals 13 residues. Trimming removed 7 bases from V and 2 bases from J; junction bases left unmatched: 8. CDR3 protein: CSAVRDSTYEQYF. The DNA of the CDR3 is TGCAGCGCTGTCCGGGACAGTACCTACGAGCAGTACTTC.

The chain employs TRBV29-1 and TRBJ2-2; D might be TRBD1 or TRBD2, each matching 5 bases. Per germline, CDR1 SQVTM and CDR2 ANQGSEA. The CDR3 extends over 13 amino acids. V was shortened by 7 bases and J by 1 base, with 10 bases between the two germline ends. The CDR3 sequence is CSAGTENTGELFF. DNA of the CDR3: TGCAGCGCAGGGACGGAGAACACCGGGGAGCTGTTTTTT.

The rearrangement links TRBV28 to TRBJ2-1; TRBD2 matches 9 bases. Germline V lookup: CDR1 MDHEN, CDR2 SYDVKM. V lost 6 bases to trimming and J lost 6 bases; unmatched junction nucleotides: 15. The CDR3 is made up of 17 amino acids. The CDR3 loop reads CASSSPGGGRAINEQFF. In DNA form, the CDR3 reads TGTGCCAGCAGCTCGCCCGGGGGCGGGAGGGCCATCAATGAGCAGTTCTTC.

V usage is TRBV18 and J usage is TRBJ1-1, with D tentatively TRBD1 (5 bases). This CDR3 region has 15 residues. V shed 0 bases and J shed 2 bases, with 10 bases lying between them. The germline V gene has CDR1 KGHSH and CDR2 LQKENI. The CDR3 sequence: CASSPPSRENTEAFF. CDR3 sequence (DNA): TGTGCCAGCTCACCACCGAGCAGGGAAAACACTGAAGCTTTCTTT.

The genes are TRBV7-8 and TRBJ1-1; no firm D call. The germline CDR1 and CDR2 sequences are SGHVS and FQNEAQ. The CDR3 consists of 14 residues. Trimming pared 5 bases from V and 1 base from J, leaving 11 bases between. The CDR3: CASSVVGQNTEAFF. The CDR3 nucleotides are TGTGCCAGCAGCGTAGTGGGCCAGAACACTGAAGCTTTCTTT.

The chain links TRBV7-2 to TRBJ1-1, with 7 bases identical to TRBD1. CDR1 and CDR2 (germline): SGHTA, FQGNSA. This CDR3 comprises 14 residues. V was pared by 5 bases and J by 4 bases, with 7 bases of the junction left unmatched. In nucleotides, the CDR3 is TGTGCCAGCAGCAGAGGGGGCACGGGCACTGAAGCTTTCTTT. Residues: CASSRGGTGTEAFF.

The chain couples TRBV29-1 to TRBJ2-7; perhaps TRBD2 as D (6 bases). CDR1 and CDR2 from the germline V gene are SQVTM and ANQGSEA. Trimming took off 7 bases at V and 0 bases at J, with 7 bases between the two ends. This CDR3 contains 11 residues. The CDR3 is CSGEDSYEQYF. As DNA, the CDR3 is TGCAGCGGGGAGGACTCCTACGAGCAGTACTTC.

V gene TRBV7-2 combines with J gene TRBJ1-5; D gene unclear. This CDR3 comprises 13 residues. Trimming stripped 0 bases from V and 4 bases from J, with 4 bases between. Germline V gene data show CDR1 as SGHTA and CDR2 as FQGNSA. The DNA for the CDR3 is TGTGCCAGCAGCTTAGCCGCTAATCAGCCCCAGCATTTT. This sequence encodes CASSLAANQPQHF.

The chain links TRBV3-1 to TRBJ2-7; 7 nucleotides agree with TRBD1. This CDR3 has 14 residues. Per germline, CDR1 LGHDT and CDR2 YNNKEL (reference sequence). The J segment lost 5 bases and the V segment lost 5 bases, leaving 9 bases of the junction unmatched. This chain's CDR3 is CASSKRQGYDEQYF. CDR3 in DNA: TGTGCCAGCAGCAAGAGACAGGGTTACGACGAGCAGTACTTC.

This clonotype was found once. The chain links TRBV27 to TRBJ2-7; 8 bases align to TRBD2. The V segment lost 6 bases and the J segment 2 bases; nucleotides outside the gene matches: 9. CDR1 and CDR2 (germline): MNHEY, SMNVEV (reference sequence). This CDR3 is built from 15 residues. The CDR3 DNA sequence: TGTGCCAGCAGAACACCGGGACTAGAAGCCTACGAGCAGTACTTC. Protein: CASRTPGLEAYEQYF.

The CDR3 DNA sequence: TGTGCCAGCAGTTTAGGGAAGGGCGAGCAGTACTTC. This translates into CASSLGKGEQYF. The chain links TRBV28 to TRBJ2-7, with D unclear. CDR3 length: 12 amino acids. Trimming took off 2 bases at V and 6 bases at J, with 8 bases between the two ends. CDR1 is MDHEN, CDR2 SYDVKM, per germline.

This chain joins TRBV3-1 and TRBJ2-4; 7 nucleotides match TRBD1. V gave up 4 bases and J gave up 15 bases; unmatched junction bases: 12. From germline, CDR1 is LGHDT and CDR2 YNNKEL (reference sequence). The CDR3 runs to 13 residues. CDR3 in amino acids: CASSRRQGEGLYF. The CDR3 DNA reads TGTGCCAGCAGCCGTAGACAGGGTGAAGGTTTGTACTTC.

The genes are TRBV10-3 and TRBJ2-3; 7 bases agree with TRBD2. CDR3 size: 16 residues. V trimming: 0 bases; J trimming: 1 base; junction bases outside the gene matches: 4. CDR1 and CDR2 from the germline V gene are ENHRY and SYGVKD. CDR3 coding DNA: TGTGCCATCAGTGAGTCTGGCGGGAGAGGCACAGATACGCAGTATTTT. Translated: CAISESGGRGTDTQYF.

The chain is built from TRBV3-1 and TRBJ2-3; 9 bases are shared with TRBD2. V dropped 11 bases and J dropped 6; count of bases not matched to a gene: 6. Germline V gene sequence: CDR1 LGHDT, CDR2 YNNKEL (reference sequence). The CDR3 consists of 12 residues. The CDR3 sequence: CAVAGAGDTQYF. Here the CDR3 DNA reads TGTGCCGTAGCGGGGGCGGGGGATACGCAGTATTTT.

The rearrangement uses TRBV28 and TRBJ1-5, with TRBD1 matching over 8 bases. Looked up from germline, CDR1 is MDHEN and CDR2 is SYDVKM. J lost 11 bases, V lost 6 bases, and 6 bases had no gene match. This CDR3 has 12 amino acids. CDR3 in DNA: TGTGCCAGCAGCCTCAGGGGGCTAACCCAGCATTTT. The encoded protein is CASSLRGLTQHF. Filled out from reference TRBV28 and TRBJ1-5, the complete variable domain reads DVKVTQSSRYLVKRTGEKVFLECVQDMDHENMFWYRQDPGLGLRLIYFSYDVKMKEKGDIPEGYSVSREKKERFSLILESASTNQTSMYLCASSLRGLTQHFGDGTRLSIL.

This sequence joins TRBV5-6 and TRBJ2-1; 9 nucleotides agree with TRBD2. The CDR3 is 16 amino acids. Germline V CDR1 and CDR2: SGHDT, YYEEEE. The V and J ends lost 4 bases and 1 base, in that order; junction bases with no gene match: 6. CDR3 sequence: CASSGLSGGSYNEQFF. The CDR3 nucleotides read TGTGCCAGCAGCGGCTTGAGCGGGGGGTCCTACAATGAGCAGTTCTTC.

The DNA for the CDR3 is TGTGCCAGCAGTGAACGATGGTTCACTGAAGCTTTCTTT. Translation: CASSERWFTEAFF. This chain uses TRBV25-1 with TRBJ1-1, with D unclear. This CDR3 spans 13 amino acids. Trimming shortened V by 2 bases and J by 4 bases, and 8 bases separated the two germline ends. From germline, CDR1 is MGHDK and CDR2 SYGVNS.

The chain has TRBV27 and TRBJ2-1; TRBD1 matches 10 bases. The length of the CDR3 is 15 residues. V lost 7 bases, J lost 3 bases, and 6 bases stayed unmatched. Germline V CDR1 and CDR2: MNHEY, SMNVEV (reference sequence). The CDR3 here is CASTQGDRGYNEQFF. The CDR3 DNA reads TGTGCCAGCACCCAGGGGGACAGGGGCTACAATGAGCAGTTCTTC.

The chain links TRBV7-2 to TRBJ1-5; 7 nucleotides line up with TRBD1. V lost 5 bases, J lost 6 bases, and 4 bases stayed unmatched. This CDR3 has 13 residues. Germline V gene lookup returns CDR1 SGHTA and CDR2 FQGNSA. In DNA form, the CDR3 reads TGTGCCAGCAGCGTCGACAGGGCTCAGCCCCAGCATTTT. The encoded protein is CASSVDRAQPQHF.

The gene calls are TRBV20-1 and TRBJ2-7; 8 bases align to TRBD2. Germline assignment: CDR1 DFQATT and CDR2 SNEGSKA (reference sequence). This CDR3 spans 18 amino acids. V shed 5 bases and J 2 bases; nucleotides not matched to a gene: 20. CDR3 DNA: TGCAGTGCTGTCTCGGGAGTAGGGACTAGGGCTAAAGCCTACGAGCAGTACTTC. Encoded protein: CSAVSGVGTRAKAYEQYF.

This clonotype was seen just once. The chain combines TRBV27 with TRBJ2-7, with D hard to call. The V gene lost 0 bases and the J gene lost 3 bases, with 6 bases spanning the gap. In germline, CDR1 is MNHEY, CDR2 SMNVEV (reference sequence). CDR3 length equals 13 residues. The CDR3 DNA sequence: TGTGCCAGCAGTTTATCAAGAAACTACGAGCAGTACTTC. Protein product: CASSLSRNYEQYF.

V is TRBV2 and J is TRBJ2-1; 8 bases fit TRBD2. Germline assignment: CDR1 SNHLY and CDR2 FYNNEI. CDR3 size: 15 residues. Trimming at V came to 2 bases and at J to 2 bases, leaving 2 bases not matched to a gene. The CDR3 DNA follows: TGTGCCAGCAGTGAAAGCGGGAGCGCCTACAATGAGCAGTTCTTC. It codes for CASSESGSAYNEQFF.